The entry below gives a single T cell receptor (beta chain) sequence along with its context. Its antigen is still unknown. The sample holds no much larger clone one base away, and base qualities are not on file. This specimen comes from a study of blood T cell repertoires in COVID-19 (dated by TCRdb to 2020 to 2022). Concerning the study at large: The collaborator samples originated in the United States, Italy and Spain and spanned the acute and convalescent phases of COVID-19. A de-identified subject ID, COVID-19 status, age in years and sex were almost always included in the sample metadata. Deeply sampled blood TCRbeta repertoires from subjects exposed to, actively infected with, or recovered from COVID-19 were included in the dataset. Where available, HLA class I and class II types were obtained from metadata supplied by the sample provider rather than from assay-based typing. A freely available public database, intended as a resource for researchers studying the immune response to SARS-CoV-2, is where the repertoires were released. Samples were obtained from the ongoing ImmuneRACE study (first 160 participants) and from some 1,300 subjects provided by 6 global collaborators. The prospective study material was composed of cDNA or gDNA derived from T cells, B-cell-depleted T cells, or PBMCs.

Each collaborating institution followed its own protocols to collect whole blood in K2EDTA tubes. For TCRbeta analysis, collaborators shipped samples as frozen whole blood, isolated PBMCs, or DNA extracted from either of those sample types. CDR1 and CDR2, per the germline V gene (reference sequence), are SEHNR and FQNEAQ. From the cysteine through the phenylalanine, the CDR3 covers 16 amino acids. The retained sequence is limited to the CDR3, 48 bases, with the frame set at the first base. From V the trimming removes 0 bases and from J it removes 1 base, while the gene matches leave 2 bases of the junction unaccounted for. The immunoSEQ Assay, a bias-controlled multiplex PCR, was used to amplify TCRbeta CDR3 regions from genomic DNA. In the authors' own workflow: Nucleated cell counts per sample were estimated from amplification of reference gene primers within the assay. To quantify the absolute abundance of each unique TCRbeta CDR3 rearrangement, sequence reads were collapsed and filtered. For each sample, productive Simpson clonality was calculated as the square root of Simpson's diversity index over productive rearrangements. In its TCRdb copy, this immuneACCESS table keeps in-frame sequences only and misses some clones. Where compared with another copy, unresolved V genes explain less than half of these, and the others have no known cause. The V and J calls and the clone size are those of that table, but D and trimming were determined from the DNA. The sample table contains 45,000 to 65,000 clones; only one count was recorded for more than 70% of them. Jointly, the top ten make up approximately 4.1% of the sample.

The full study reports these points: The quantity of clinical and demographic metadata differed by source and by participant and was supplied without curation.

Sequencing was done on a sample of peripheral blood. The receptor chain draws on TRBV7-9 and TRBJ2-1; TRBD2 aligns with 8 central bases. This sequence originates from a man aged 80 or over with active COVID-19. The sequenced DNA: TGTGCCAGCAGCTTAGCGGGCGGGAGGTCCTACAATGAGCAGTTCTTC. Its product reads: CASSLAGGRSYNEQFF.